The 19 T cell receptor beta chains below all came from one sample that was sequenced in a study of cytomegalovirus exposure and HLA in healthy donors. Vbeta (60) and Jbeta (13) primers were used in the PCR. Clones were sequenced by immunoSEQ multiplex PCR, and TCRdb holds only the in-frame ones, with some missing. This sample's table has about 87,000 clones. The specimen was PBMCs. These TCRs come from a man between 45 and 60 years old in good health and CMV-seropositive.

The CDR3 loop reads CASSPGQGGDQPQHF. DNA of the CDR3: TGCGCCAGCAGCCCCGGACAGGGGGGGGACCAGCCCCAGCATTTT. This sequence joins TRBV4-1 and TRBJ1-5; 10 bases map to TRBD1. The CDR3 runs to 15 residues. The V and J ends lost 4 bases and 7 bases, in that order; junction bases with no gene match: 7. The germline V gene encodes CDR1 MGHRA and CDR2 YSYEKL.

The CDR3 DNA sequence: TGTGCCAGCAGCCCCTCCGGACAGGGCCACACCATATATTTT. It yields the protein CASSPSGQGHTIYF. The rearrangement links TRBV9 to TRBJ1-3; 8 bases are a match to TRBD1. This CDR3 contains 14 residues. The germline V gene encodes CDR1 SGDLS and CDR2 YYNGEE. Trimming took 4 bases from V and 8 from J; bases not matched to a gene: 8.

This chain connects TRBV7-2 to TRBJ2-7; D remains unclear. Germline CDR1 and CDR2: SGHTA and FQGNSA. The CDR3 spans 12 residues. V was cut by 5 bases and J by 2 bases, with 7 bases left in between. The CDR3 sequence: CASSPYTYEQYF. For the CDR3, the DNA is TGTGCCAGCAGCCCATACACCTACGAGCAGTACTTC.

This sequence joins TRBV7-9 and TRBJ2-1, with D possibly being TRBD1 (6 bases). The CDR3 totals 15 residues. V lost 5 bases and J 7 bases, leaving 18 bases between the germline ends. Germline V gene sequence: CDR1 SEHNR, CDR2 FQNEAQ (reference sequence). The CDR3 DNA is TGTGCCAGCAGCATACTACAGGGTCTTGGGAATGAGCAGTTCTTC. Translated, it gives CASSILQGLGNEQFF.

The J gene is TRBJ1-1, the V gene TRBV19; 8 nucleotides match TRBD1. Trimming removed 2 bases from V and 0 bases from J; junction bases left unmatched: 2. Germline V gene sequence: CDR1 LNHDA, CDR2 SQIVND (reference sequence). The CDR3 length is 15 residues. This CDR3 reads CASSISGGMNTEAFF. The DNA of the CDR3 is TGTGCCAGTAGTATATCAGGGGGCATGAACACTGAAGCTTTCTTT.

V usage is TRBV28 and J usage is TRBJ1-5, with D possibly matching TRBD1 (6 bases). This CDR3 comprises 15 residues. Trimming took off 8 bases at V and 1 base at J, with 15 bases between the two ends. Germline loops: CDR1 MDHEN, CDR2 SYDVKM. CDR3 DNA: TGTGCCAGCGGCCGGGGACAAGAGAGCAATCAGCCCCAGCATTTT. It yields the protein CASGRGQESNQPQHF.

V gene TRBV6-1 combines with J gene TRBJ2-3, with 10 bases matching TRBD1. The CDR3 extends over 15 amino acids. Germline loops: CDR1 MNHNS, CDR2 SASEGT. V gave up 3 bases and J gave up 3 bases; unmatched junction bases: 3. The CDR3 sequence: CASSDWDRGTDTQYF. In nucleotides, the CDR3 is TGTGCCAGCAGTGACTGGGACAGGGGAACAGATACGCAGTATTTT.

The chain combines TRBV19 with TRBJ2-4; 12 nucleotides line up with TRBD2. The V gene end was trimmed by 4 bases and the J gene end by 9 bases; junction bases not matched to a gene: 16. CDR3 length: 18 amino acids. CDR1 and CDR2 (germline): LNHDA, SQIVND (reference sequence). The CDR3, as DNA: TGTGCCAGTAGTACCGAAGGACTAGCGGGGACCAGGGGGCCCATTCAGTACTTC. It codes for CASSTEGLAGTRGPIQYF. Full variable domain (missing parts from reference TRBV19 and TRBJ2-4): DGGITQSPKYLFRKEGQNVTLSCEQNLNHDAMYWYRQDPGQGLRLIYYSQIVNDFQKGDIAEGYSVSREKKESFPLTVTSAQKNPTAFYLCASSTEGLAGTRGPIQYFGAGTRLSVL.

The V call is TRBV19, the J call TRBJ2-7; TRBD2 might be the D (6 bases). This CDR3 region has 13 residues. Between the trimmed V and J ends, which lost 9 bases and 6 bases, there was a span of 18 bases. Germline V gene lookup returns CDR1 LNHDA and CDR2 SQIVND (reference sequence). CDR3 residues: CASKPGDAIEQYF. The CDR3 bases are TGTGCCAGCAAGCCGGGGGACGCCATCGAGCAGTACTTC.

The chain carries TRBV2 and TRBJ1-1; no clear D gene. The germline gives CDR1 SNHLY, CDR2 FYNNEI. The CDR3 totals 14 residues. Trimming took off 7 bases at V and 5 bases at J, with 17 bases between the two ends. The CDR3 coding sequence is TGTGCCAGCACCGAGGGTATTGATGGAACTGAAGCTTTCTTT. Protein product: CASTEGIDGTEAFF.

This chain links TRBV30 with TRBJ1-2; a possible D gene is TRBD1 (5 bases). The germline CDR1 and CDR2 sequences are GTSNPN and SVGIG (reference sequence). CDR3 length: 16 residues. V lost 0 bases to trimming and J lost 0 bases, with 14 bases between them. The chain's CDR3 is CAWSVTGGGTNYGYTF. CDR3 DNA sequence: TGTGCCTGGAGTGTGACCGGGGGGGGAACTAACTATGGCTACACCTTC.

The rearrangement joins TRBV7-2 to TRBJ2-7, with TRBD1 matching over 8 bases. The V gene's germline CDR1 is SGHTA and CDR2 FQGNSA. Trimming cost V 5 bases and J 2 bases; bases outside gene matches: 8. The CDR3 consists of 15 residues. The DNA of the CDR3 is TGTGCCAGCAGCCCCGGAGGACAGGGCGCCTACGAGCAGTACTTC. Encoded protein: CASSPGGQGAYEQYF.

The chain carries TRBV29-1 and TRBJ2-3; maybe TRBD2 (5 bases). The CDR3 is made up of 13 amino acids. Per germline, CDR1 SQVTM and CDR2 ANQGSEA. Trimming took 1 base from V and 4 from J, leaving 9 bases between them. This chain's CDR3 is CSVEAEDADTQYF. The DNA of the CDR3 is TGCAGCGTTGAAGCGGAGGATGCAGATACGCAGTATTTT.

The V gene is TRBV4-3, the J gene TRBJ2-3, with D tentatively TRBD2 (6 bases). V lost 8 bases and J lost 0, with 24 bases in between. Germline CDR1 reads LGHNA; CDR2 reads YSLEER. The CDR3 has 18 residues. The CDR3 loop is CASLPSHLAQASTDTQYF. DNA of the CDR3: TGCGCCAGCCTCCCCTCGCACCTAGCGCAGGCTAGCACAGATACGCAGTATTTT.

DNA for the CDR3: TGTGCCAGCAACGTAGGGCCCGGGACCTACGAGCAGTACTTC. Translation: CASNVGPGTYEQYF. The rearrangement links TRBV7-2 to TRBJ2-7; D is perhaps TRBD2 (5 bases). Trimming stripped 7 bases from V and 2 bases from J, with 15 bases between. Per germline, CDR1 SGHTA and CDR2 FQGNSA. The CDR3 sequence is 14 residues long.

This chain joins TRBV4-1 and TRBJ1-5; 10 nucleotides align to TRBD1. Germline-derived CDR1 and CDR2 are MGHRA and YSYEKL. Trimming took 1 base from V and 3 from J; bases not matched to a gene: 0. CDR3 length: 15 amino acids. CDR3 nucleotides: TGCGCCAGCAGCCAAGGACAGGGGGCCAATCAGCCCCAGCATTTT. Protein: CASSQGQGANQPQHF.

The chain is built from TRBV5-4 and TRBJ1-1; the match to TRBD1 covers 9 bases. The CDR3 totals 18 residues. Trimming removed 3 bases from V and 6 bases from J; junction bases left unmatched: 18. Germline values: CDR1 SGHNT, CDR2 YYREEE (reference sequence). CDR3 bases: TGTGCCAGCAGCTCGACAAAACTCGGACAGGGGCGGGGGGCTGAAGCTTTCTTT. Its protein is CASSSTKLGQGRGAEAFF.

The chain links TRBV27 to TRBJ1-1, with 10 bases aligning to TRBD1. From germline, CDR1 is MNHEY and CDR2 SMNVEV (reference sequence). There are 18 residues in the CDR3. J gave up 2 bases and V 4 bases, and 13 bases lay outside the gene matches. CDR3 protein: CASSSFATWDRGNTEAFF. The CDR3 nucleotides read TGTGCCAGCAGTTCATTCGCTACGTGGGACAGGGGAAACACTGAAGCTTTCTTT.

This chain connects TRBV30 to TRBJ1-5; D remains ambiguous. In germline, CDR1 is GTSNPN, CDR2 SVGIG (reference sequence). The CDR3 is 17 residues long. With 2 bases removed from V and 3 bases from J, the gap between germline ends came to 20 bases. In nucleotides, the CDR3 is TGTGCCTGGAGTTGGTCTCGAGGGCATCTCTCCAATCAGCCCCAGCATTTT. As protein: CAWSWSRGHLSNQPQHF.